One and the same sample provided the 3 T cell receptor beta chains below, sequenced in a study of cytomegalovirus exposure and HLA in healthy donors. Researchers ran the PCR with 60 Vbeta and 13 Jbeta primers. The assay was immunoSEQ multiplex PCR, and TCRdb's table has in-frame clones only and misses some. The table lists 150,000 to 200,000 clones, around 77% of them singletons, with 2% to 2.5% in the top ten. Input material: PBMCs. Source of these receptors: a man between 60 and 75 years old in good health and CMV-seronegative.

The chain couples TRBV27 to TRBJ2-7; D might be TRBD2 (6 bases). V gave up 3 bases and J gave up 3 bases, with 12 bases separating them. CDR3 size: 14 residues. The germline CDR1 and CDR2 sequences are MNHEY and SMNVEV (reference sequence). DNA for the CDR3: TGTGCCAGCAGTTTCAAGCGGGTTCACTACGAGCAGTACTTC. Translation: CASSFKRVHYEQYF.

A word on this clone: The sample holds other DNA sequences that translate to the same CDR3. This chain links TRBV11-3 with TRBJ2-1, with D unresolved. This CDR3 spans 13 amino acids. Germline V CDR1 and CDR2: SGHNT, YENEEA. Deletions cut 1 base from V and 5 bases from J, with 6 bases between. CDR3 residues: CASSLGANNEQFF. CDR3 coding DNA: TGTGCCAGCAGCTTAGGGGCCAACAATGAGCAGTTCTTC.

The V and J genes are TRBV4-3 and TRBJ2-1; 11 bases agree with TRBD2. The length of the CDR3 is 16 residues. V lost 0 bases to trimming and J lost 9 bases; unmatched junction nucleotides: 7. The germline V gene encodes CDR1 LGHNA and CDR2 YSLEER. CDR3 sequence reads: CASSQDVAGGPGEQFF. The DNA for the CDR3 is TGCGCCAGCAGCCAAGATGTAGCGGGAGGGCCGGGTGAGCAGTTCTTC.